Below, one T cell receptor beta chain is given with its context. It was with a sample-barcoded 5' primer and a J-beta primer mix that a second PCR of about 6 to 12 cycles was run. TCRdb passed the 5' RACE reads through MiXCR, listing each CDR3 protein once. The sample has approximately 850,000 distinct CDR3 sequences; 58% are singletons. Germline CDR1 and CDR2: ENHRY and SYGVKD. The CDR3 is 11 amino acids. Deletions cut 3 bases from V and 4 bases from J, with 1 base between. This specimen comes from a study of blood T cells in healthy people across ages. The sequenced material came from blood. The TCR comes from a man aged 25 to 45 in good health. This chain connects TRBV10-3 to TRBJ1-3; no reliable D call. In DNA, the CDR3 is TGTGCCATCAGTGAAGGAAACACCATATATTTT. This codes for CAISEGNTIYF.